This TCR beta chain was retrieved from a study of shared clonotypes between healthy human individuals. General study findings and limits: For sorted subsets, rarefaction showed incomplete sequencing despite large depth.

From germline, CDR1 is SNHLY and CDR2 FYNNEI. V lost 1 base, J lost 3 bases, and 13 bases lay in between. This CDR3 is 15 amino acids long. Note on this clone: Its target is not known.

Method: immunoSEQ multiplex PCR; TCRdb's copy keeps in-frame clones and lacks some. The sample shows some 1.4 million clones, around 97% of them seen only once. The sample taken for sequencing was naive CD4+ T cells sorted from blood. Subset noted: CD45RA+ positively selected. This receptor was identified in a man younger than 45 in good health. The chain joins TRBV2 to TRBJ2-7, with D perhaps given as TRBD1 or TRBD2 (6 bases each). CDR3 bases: TGTGCCAGCAGTGAAGAGGGGGGCGGTGGCTACGAGCAGTACTTC. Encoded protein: CASSEEGGGGYEQYF.